This T cell receptor beta chain was identified during a study of blood T cell repertoires in COVID-19. Trimming removed 5 bases from V and 3 bases from J; junction bases left unmatched: 9. There are 16 residues in the CDR3. Germline V gives CDR1 SGHNT, CDR2 YENEEA. The study drew participants aged about 18 to 95 years from 20 to 30 US areas. Sequencing used immunoSEQ multiplex PCR; TCRdb keeps in-frame clones, though not all of them. The sample includes under 300,000 clones, approximately 86% of them seen just once. The clonotype was recovered from a woman in her forties with acute COVID-19. The chain has TRBV11-3 and TRBJ2-3, with TRBD1 matching 9 bases. What was sequenced was PBMCs or T cells enriched from blood (not recorded which). Here the CDR3 DNA reads TGTGCCAGCAGCCCTGAGGGGACAGGGCAGACAGATACGCAGTATTTT. The encoded protein is CASSPEGTGQTDTQYF. The complete variable domain, with remaining parts taken from reference TRBV11-3 and TRBJ2-3, reads EAGVVQSPRYKIIEKKQPVAFWCNPISGHNTLYWYLQNLGQGPELLIRYENEEAVDDSQLPKDRFSAERLKGVDSTLKIQPAELGDSAVYLCASSPEGTGQTDTQYFGPGTRLTVL.